This TCR beta chain was recorded in a study of vaccination effects on CD4 cells after COVID-19. Notes on this clone: Its antigen remains unidentified.

Trimming shortened V by 5 bases and J by 5 bases, and 18 bases separated the two germline ends. CDR1 is LGHNA, CDR2 YNFKEQ, per germline. The CDR3 length is 15 residues. TCRdb's table, derived via immunoSEQ multiplex PCR, lists solely in-frame clones and lacks some. The table lists 50,000 or so clones, roughly 76% of them singletons. Expansion with viral peptide pools was applied to antigen-specific CD4+ T cells by the ViraFEST assay prior to sequencing. Culture proceeded for 10 days, and CD4+ T cells were then isolated. Nucleocapsid antibodies stayed negative before and after vaccination, showing no earlier SARS-CoV-2 infection.

The specimen was CD4+ T cells from PBMCs cultured with HCoV-229E spike peptides, collected before COVID-19 vaccination. The clonotype originates from a human donor who received a COVID-19 vaccine. V usage is TRBV4-2 and J usage is TRBJ2-5, with D unclear. The CDR3: CASSKSSLGPETQYF. The CDR3 region has the DNA TGTGCCAGCAGCAAAAGCTCTCTCGGGCCCGAGACCCAGTACTTC.